Reported below is one TCR beta chain. The CDR3 consists of 12 residues. Trimming left V 2 bases short and J 4 bases short, with 3 bases between. Germline CDR1 and CDR2: MDHEN and SYDVKM. Per the original methods: Counts of nucleated cells, estimated from reference gene primer amplification, were obtained. The data were produced by immunoSEQ multiplex PCR, yet TCRdb's version contains in-frame clones alone and is incomplete. D and trimming were read from the DNA, whereas the V and J calls and clone size are those reported in that table. The data contain about 380,000 clones, approximately 77% of them singletons. This sample is drawn from a study of blood T cell repertoires in COVID-19. Looking at the study overall: COVID-19 samples, acute and convalescent, were from the United States, Italy and Spain. PBMCs, B-cell-depleted T cells, or T cells provided the cDNA or gDNA that made up the material.

Sequencing was performed on peripheral blood. The rearrangement joins TRBV28 to TRBJ1-5; D is uncertain. This TCR was sampled from a human donor with acute or convalescent COVID-19. The donor label of this sample is uncertain. CDR3 coding DNA: TGTGCCAGCAGTTTACCTAATCAGCCCCAGCATTTT. Its protein is CASSLPNQPQHF.